The clone carrying this T cell receptor beta chain was seen many times. This sample was taken from a study of Graves' ophthalmopathy and Graves' hyperthyroidism. With 1 base clipped from V and 4 bases from J, the junction kept 7 bases outside the gene matches. The CDR3 is made up of 16 amino acids. CDR1 and CDR2 from the germline V gene are DFQATT and SNEGSKA (reference sequence). Amplified TCR beta CDR3 regions were obtained using RNA transcripts as template. RT-PCR with HTBI primers came first, then second-round multiplex PCR. TCRdb fed the multiplex PCR reads into MiXCR, producing one record per CDR3 protein. The sample consists of some 160,000 distinct CDR3 sequences, around 40% of them appearing once. Having ophthalmopathy, the donors showed moderate-to-severe activity, CAS ≥3 and NOSPECS ≥4, with disease lasting under 3 months. Certain patients were not enrolled. These were patients with other autoimmune diseases, uncontrolled infections, pregnancy or lactation. Diagnostic conclusions were grounded in clinical symptoms, serum thyroxine, TRAb, thyroid ultrasound and orbital computed tomography.

Specimen: peripheral blood. The TCR comes from a man aged 30-40 years with Graves' ophthalmopathy. The chain carries TRBV20-1 and TRBJ2-2; 9 nucleotides match TRBD2. CDR3 region: CSARGKAGGGTGELFF. CDR3 bases: TGCAGTGCTAGAGGGAAGGCGGGAGGGGGCACCGGGGAGCTGTTTTTT.